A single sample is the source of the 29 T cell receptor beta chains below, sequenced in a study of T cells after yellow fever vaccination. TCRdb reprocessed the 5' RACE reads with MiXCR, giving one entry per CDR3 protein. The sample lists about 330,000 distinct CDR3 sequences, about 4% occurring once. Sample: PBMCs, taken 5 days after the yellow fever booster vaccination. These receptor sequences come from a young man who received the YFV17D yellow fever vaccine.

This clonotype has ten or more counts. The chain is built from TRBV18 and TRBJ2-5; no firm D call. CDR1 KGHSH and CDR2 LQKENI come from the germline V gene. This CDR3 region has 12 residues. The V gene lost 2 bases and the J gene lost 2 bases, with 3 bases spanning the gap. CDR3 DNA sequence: TGTGCCAGCTCACCAGAACAAGAGACCCAGTACTTC. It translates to CASSPEQETQYF.

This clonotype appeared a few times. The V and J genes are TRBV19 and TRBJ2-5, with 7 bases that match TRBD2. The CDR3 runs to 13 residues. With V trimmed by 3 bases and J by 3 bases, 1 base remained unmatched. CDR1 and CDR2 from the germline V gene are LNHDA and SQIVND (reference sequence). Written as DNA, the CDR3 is TGTGCCAGTAGTATTCGGGGGGAAGAGACCCAGTACTTC. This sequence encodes CASSIRGEETQYF.

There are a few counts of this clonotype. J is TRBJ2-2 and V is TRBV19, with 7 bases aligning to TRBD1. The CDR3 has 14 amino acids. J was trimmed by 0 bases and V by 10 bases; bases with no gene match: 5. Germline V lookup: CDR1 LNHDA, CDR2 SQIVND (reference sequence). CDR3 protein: CATRQGANTGELFF. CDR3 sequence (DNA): TGTGCCACTAGACAGGGTGCGAACACCGGGGAGCTGTTTTTT.

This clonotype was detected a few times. The DNA of the CDR3 is TGTGCCAGCAGCTTGAGGCTAGCGGGGGACACAGATACGCAGTATTTT. Its protein is CASSLRLAGDTDTQYF. The gene calls are TRBV5-4 and TRBJ2-3; TRBD2 agrees at 10 bases. This CDR3 has 16 residues. The V gene's germline CDR1 is SGHNT and CDR2 YYREEE (reference sequence). With V trimmed by 1 base and J by 2 bases, 4 bases remained unmatched.

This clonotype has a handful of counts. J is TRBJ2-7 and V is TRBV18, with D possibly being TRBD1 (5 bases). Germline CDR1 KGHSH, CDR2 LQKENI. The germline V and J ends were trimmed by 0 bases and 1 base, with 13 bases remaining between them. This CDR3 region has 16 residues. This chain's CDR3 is CASSPPGSRTSYEQYF. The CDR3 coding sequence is TGTGCCAGCTCACCACCAGGTTCGCGGACATCCTACGAGCAGTACTTC.

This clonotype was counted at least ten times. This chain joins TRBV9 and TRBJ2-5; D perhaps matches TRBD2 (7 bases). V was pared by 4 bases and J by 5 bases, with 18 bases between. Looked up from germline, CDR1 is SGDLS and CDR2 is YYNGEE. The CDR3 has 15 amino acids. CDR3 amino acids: CASSSTGGQHETQYF. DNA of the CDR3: TGTGCCAGCAGCTCCACGGGGGGCCAACACGAGACCCAGTACTTC.

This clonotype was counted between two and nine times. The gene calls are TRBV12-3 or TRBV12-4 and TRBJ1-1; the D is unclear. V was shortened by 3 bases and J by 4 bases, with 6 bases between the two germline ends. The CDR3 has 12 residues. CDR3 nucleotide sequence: TGTGCCAGCAGTTTGAGGTTCACTGAAGCTTTCTTT. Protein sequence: CASSLRFTEAFF.

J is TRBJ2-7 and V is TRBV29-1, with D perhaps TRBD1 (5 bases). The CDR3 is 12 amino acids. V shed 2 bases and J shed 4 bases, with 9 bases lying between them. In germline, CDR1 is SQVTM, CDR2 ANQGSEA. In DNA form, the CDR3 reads TGCAGCGTTGAACAGGGTCCATACGAGCAGTACTTC. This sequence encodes CSVEQGPYEQYF.

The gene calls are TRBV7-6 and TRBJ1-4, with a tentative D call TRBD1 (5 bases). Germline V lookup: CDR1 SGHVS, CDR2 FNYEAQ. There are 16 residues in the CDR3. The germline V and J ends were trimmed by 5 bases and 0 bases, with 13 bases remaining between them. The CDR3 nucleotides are TGTGCCAGCAGCATTTACTCGACAGCAACTAATGAAAAACTGTTTTTT. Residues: CASSIYSTATNEKLFF.

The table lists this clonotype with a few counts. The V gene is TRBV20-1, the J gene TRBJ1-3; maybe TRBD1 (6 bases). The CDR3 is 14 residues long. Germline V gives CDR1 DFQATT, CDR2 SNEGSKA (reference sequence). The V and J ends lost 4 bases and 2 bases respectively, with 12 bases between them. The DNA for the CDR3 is TGCAGTGCTACGAAGGGGGAGGCTGGAAACACCATATATTTT. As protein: CSATKGEAGNTIYF.

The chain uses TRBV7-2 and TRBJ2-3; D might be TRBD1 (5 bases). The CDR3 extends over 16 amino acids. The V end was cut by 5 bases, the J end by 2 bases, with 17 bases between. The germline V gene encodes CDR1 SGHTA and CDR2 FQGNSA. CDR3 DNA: TGTGCCAGCAGCCAGCCAACAGGATTCCTCACAGATACGCAGTATTTT. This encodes CASSQPTGFLTDTQYF.

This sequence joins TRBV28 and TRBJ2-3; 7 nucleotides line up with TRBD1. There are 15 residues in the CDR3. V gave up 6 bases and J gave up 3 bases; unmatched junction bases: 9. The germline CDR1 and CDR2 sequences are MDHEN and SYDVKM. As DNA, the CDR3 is TGTGCCAGCAGACTCACAGGGGCGCAGACAGATACGCAGTATTTT. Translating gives CASRLTGAQTDTQYF.

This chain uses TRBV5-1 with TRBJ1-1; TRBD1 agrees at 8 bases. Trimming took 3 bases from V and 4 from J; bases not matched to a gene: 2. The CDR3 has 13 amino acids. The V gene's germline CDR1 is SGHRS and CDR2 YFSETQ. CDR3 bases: TGCGCCAGCAGCTGGACAGGGCTCACTGAAGCTTTCTTT. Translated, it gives CASSWTGLTEAFF.

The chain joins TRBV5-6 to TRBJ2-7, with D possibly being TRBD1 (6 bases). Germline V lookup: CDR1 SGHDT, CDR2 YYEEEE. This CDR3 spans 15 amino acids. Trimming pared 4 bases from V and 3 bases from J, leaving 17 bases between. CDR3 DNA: TGTGCCAGCAGCCTCGGGACAATGGACCACTACGAGCAGTACTTC. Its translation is CASSLGTMDHYEQYF. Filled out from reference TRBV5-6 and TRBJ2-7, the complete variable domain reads DAGVTQSPTHLIKTRGQQVTLRCSPKSGHDTVSWYQQALGQGPQFIFQYYEEEERQRGNFPDRFSGHQFPNYSSELNVNALLLGDSALYLCASSLGTMDHYEQYFGPGTRLTVT.

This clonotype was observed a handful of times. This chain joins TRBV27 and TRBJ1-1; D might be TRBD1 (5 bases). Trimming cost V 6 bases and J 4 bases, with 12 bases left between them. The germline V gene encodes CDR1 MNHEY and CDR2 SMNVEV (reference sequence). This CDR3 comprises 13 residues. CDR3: CASSRGGGTEAFF. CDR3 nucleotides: TGTGCCAGCAGCCGGGGGGGGGGCACTGAAGCTTTCTTT.

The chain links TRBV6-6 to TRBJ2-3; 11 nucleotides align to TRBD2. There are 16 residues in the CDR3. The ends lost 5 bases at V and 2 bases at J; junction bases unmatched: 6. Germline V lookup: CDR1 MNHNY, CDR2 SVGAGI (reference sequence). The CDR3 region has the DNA TGTGCCAGCAGTACCAGACTAGCGGGGAACACAGATACGCAGTATTTT. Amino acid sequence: CASSTRLAGNTDTQYF.

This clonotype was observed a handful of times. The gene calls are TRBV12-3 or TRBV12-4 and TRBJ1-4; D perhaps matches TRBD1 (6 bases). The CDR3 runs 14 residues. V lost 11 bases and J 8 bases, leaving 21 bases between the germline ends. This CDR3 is CASSDFGTLEKLFF. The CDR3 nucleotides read TGTGCCTCCTCAGATTTCGGGACACTGGAAAAACTGTTTTTT.

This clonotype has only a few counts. CDR3 DNA: TGTGCCAGCAGCCGGGCAGGGCTTGGAAACACCATATATTTT. It translates to CASSRAGLGNTIYF. This chain connects TRBV6-6 to TRBJ1-3; D is perhaps TRBD1 (5 bases). Per the germline V gene, CDR1 is MNHNY and CDR2 is SVGAGI (reference sequence). V lost 6 bases to trimming and J lost 3 bases, with 12 bases between them. The CDR3 is made up of 14 amino acids.

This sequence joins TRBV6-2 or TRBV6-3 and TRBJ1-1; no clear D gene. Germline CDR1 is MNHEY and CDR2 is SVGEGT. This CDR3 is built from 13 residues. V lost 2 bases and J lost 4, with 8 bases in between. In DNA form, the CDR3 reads TGTGCCAGCAGTTACGGCGTTGGCACTGAAGCTTTCTTT. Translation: CASSYGVGTEAFF.

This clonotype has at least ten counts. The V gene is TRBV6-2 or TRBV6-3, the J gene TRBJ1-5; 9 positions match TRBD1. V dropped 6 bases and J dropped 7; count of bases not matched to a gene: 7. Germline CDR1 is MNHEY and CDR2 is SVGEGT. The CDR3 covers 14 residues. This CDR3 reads CASRGTGNSQPQHF. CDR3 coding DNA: TGTGCCAGCAGAGGGACAGGGAATAGCCAGCCCCAGCATTTT.

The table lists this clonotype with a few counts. As DNA, the CDR3 is TGTGCCAGCAGCTTTGGGGAGGCGGGAGGACCCCTCCACTTT. Its protein product is CASSFGEAGGPLHF. The V and J genes are TRBV7-9 and TRBJ1-6; D gene uncertain. The germline V gene encodes CDR1 SEHNR and CDR2 FQNEAQ (reference sequence). V was trimmed by 3 bases and J by 12 bases, leaving 15 bases between them. CDR3 size: 14 residues.

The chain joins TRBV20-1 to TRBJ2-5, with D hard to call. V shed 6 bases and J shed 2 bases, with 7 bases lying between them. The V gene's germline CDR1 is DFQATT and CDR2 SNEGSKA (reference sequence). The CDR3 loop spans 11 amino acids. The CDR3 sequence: CSATPQETQYF. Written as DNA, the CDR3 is TGCAGTGCCACGCCTCAAGAGACCCAGTACTTC.

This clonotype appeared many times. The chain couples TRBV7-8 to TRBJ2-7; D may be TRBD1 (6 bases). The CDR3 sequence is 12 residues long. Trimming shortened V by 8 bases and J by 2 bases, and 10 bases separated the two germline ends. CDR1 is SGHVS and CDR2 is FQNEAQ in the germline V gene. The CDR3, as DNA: TGTGCCAGCCCTAAGGGGGCCTACGAGCAGTACGTC. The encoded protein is CASPKGAYEQYV.

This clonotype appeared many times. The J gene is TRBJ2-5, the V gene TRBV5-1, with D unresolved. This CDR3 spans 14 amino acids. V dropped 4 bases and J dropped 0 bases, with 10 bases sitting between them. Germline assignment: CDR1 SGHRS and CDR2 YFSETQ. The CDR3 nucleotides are TGCGCCAGCAGCGGACGGACGAACCAAGAGACCCAGTACTTC. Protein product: CASSGRTNQETQYF.

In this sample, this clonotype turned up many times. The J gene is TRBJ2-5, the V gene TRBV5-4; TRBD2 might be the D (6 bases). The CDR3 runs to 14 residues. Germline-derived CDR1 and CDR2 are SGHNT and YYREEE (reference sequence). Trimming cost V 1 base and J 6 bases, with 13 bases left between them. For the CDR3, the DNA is TGTGCCAGCAGCTTGTATGTGGGGAGGAAGACCCAGTACTTC. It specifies CASSLYVGRKTQYF.

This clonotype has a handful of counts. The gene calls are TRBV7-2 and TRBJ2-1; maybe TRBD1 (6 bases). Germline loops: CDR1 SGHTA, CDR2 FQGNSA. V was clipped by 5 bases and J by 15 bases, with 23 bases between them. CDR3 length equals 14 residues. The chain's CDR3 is CASSVDRSPVDPFF. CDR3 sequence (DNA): TGTGCCAGCAGCGTAGACAGGTCCCCCGTAGATCCGTTCTTC.

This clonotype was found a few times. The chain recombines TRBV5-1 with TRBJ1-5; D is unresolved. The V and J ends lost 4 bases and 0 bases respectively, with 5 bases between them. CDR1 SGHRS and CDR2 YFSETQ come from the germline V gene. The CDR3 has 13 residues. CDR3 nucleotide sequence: TGCGCCAGCAGCGAGGGTAGCAATCAGCCCCAGCATTTT. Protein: CASSEGSNQPQHF. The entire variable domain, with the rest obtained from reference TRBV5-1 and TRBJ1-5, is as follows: KAGVTQTPRYLIKTRGQQVTLSCSPISGHRSVSWYQQTPGQGLQFLFEYFSETQRNKGNFPGRFSGRQFSNSRSEMNVSTLELGDSALYLCASSEGSNQPQHFGDGTRLSIL.

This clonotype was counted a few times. DNA of the CDR3: TGTGCCAGCAGCCCTCGACAGGGACATGGCTACACCTTC. As protein: CASSPRQGHGYTF. This chain connects TRBV11-2 to TRBJ1-2; 7 bases line up with TRBD1. The V gene's germline CDR1 is SGHAT and CDR2 FQNNGV. V lost 5 bases to trimming and J lost 6 bases; unmatched junction nucleotides: 6. The CDR3 consists of 13 residues.

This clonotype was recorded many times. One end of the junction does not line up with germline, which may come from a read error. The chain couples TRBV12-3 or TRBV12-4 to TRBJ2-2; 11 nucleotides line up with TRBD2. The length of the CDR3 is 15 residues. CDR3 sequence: CASSLAGGRTGELFF. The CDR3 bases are TGTGCCAGCAGCTTAGCGGGGGGGCGAACCGGGGAGCTGTTTTTT.